The 25 T cell receptor beta chains below were found in one sample sequenced in a study of blood T cell repertoires in COVID-19. TCRdb's copy holds only in-frame clones and misses some; the assay was immunoSEQ multiplex PCR. The table lists 140,000 to 150,000 clones, roughly 80% of them singletons. Sequenced material: peripheral blood. The source is a man aged 65 to 79 who had recovered from COVID-19.

The gene calls are TRBV30 and TRBJ1-5, with D perhaps matching TRBD1 (6 bases). Trimming removed 6 bases from V and 4 bases from J, with 16 bases in between. The CDR3 totals 14 residues. Per the germline V gene, CDR1 is GTSNPN and CDR2 is SVGIG (reference sequence). This chain's CDR3 is CACSAGGGNQPQHF. The CDR3 DNA sequence: TGTGCCTGTTCGGCGGGAGGGGGTAATCAGCCCCAGCATTTT. Full variable domain (missing parts from reference TRBV30 and TRBJ1-5): SQTIHQWPATLVQPVGSPLSLECTVEGTSNPNLYWYRQAAGRGLQLLFYSVGIGQISSEVPQNLSASRPQDRQFILSSKKLLLSDSGFYLCACSAGGGNQPQHFGDGTRLSIL.

In nucleotides, the CDR3 is TGTGCCAGTAGTCTCTCACTCAACACTGAAGCTTTCTTT. Translating gives CASSLSLNTEAFF. The rearrangement joins TRBV19 to TRBJ1-1, with D uncertain. This CDR3 is 13 amino acids long. Between the trimmed V and J ends, which lost 5 bases and 2 bases, there was a span of 9 bases. Germline V gives CDR1 LNHDA, CDR2 SQIVND (reference sequence).

J is TRBJ2-5 and V is TRBV5-4, with a possible D match to TRBD1 (5 bases). Germline-derived CDR1 and CDR2 are SGHNT and YYREEE (reference sequence). The CDR3 runs 14 residues. V was cut by 0 bases and J by 4 bases, with 10 bases left in between. The CDR3 nucleotides are TGTGCCAGCAGCTTGGCCCCAGGGATAGAGACCCAGTACTTC. This gives the protein CASSLAPGIETQYF. Drawing the rest from reference TRBV5-4 and TRBJ2-5, the complete variable domain is ETGVTQSPTHLIKTRGQQVTLRCSSQSGHNTVSWYQQALGQGPQFIFQYYREEENGRGNFPPRFSGLQFPNYSSELNVNALELDDSALYLCASSLAPGIETQYFGPGTRLLVL.

This clone was seen only once. This sequence joins TRBV4-1 and TRBJ2-7; 9 bases are shared with TRBD1. The CDR3 has 15 residues. CDR1 and CDR2 (germline): MGHRA, YSYEKL. J was trimmed by 3 bases and V by 1 base; bases with no gene match: 4. The CDR3 spells CASSQGQGGIYEQYF. For the CDR3, the DNA is TGCGCCAGCAGCCAAGGACAGGGGGGGATCTACGAGCAGTACTTC.

V and J are TRBV6-4 and TRBJ1-1, with unresolved D. V was pared by 0 bases and J by 0 bases, with 8 bases between. Looked up from germline, CDR1 is MRHNA and CDR2 is SNTAGT. The CDR3 has 15 residues. CDR3 in amino acids: CASSDSTALNTEAFF. The CDR3 DNA sequence: TGTGCCAGCAGTGACTCCACAGCTCTGAACACTGAAGCTTTCTTT.

This chain links TRBV11-2 with TRBJ2-7; the D is unclear. V was pared by 2 bases and J by 2 bases, with 4 bases between. This CDR3 has 12 amino acids. Germline V gives CDR1 SGHAT, CDR2 FQNNGV. CDR3 amino acids: CASSLLAYEQYF. CDR3 bases: TGTGCCAGCAGCTTACTAGCCTACGAGCAGTACTTC.

The gene calls are TRBV2 and TRBJ2-1; D unclear. Trimming removed 8 bases at V and 1 base at J, with 15 bases between. CDR3 length: 15 amino acids. Germline CDR1 reads SNHLY; CDR2 reads FYNNEI. The CDR3 region is CASGRLGRSYNEQFF. CDR3 DNA: TGTGCCAGCGGTCGCCTAGGAAGGTCCTACAATGAGCAGTTCTTC. The complete variable domain, with remaining parts taken from reference TRBV2 and TRBJ2-1, reads EPEVTQTPSHQVTQMGQEVILRCVPISNHLYFYWYRQILGQKVEFLVSFYNNEISEKSEIFDDQFSVERPDGSNFTLKIRSTKLEDSAMYFCASGRLGRSYNEQFFGPGTRLTVL.

V gene TRBV5-1 combines with J gene TRBJ1-4; D gene unclear. The V and J ends lost 0 bases and 5 bases respectively, with 8 bases between them. Per germline, CDR1 SGHRS and CDR2 YFSETQ. The CDR3 consists of 14 residues. DNA for the CDR3: TGCGCCAGCAGCTTGGGGCTGTTGAATGAAAAACTGTTTTTT. Translated, it gives CASSLGLLNEKLFF.

The chain's CDR3 is CASSQDWGANEKLFF. CDR3 DNA sequence: TGTGCCAGCAGCCAAGATTGGGGGGCTAATGAAAAACTGTTTTTT. V is TRBV3-1 (or the pseudogene TRBV3-2) and J is TRBJ1-4, with D perhaps TRBD1 (5 bases). Germline V lookup: CDR1 LGHDT, CDR2 YNNKEL (reference sequence). The CDR3 consists of 15 residues. V lost 0 bases, J lost 3 bases, and 8 bases lay in between.

The genes are TRBV15 and TRBJ1-2; D not certain. CDR3 size: 17 residues. From germline, CDR1 is LNHNV and CDR2 YYDKDF (reference sequence). Trimming took 0 bases from V and 8 from J, leaving 22 bases between them. The CDR3 protein is CATSRDSRAGGSGGYTF. The CDR3 coding sequence is TGTGCCACCAGCAGAGATAGCCGGGCGGGCGGGAGTGGAGGCTACACCTTC.

The chain joins TRBV27 to TRBJ2-1; 10 bases match TRBD2. The CDR3 covers 20 residues. Losses at the gene ends were 8 bases for V and 0 bases for J; bases not matched to a gene: 19. Looked up from germline, CDR1 is MNHEY and CDR2 is SMNVEV (reference sequence). The CDR3 sequence: CASSLQTGLAGAISYNEQFF. The CDR3 DNA reads as TGTGCCAGCTCACTCCAAACAGGGCTAGCGGGAGCGATCTCCTACAATGAGCAGTTCTTC.

The chain has TRBV30 and TRBJ2-1; weak D call: TRBD2 (6 bases). CDR1 is GTSNPN and CDR2 is SVGIG in the germline V gene (reference sequence). The CDR3 is made up of 13 amino acids. Trimming shortened V by 0 bases and J by 4 bases, and 7 bases separated the two germline ends. The CDR3 spells CAWSVGSYNEQFF. DNA for the CDR3: TGTGCCTGGAGTGTCGGGAGTTACAATGAGCAGTTCTTC.

The chain couples TRBV19 to TRBJ1-1; 9 bases agree with TRBD1. The CDR3 loop spans 13 amino acids. Germline V CDR1 and CDR2: LNHDA, SQIVND (reference sequence). Losses at the gene ends were 7 bases for V and 5 bases for J; bases not matched to a gene: 5. This CDR3 reads CASTGTGLTEAFF. The CDR3 bases are TGTGCCAGTACCGGGACAGGGCTAACTGAAGCTTTCTTT.

The chain joins TRBV6-5 to TRBJ1-5; a possible D gene is TRBD1 (6 bases). V lost 7 bases, J lost 2 bases, and 12 bases lay in between. The CDR3 spans 14 residues. Germline CDR1 and CDR2: MNHEY and SVGAGI. The CDR3: CASKIRGGNQPQHF. In DNA, the CDR3 is TGTGCCAGCAAAATCAGGGGCGGCAATCAGCCCCAGCATTTT.

The chain joins TRBV18 to TRBJ2-1, with 10 bases matching TRBD1. V gave up 1 base and J gave up 5 bases; unmatched junction bases: 2. The CDR3 contains 15 residues. Germline loops: CDR1 KGHSH, CDR2 LQKENI. Here the CDR3 DNA reads TGTGCCAGCTCACCACGACAGGGGGCCCACAATGAGCAGTTCTTC. It specifies CASSPRQGAHNEQFF.

V gene TRBV20-1 combines with J gene TRBJ1-2; D uncertain. The germline CDR1 and CDR2 sequences are DFQATT and SNEGSKA (reference sequence). Trimming cost V 5 bases and J 7 bases, with 11 bases left between them. The CDR3 length is 11 residues. The CDR3 loop reads CSASGGGGYTF. CDR3 nucleotide sequence: TGCAGTGCTTCAGGCGGAGGTGGCTACACCTTC.

The CDR3 nucleotides read TGCGCCAGCAGCTGGTCGGGACTAGCGGGAGCTTCAGATACGCAGTATTTT. Its protein product is CASSWSGLAGASDTQYF. The chain employs TRBV5-1 and TRBJ2-3; the match to TRBD2 covers 14 bases. The CDR3 is 17 residues long. The germline V gene encodes CDR1 SGHRS and CDR2 YFSETQ. V was clipped by 3 bases and J by 4 bases; unmatched bases: 7.

CDR3 amino acids: CASSSPQGTDPLQGNEAFF. CDR3 in DNA: TGTGCCAGCAGCTCGCCACAGGGGACAGATCCCCTCCAGGGTAATGAAGCTTTCTTT. The chain links TRBV13 to TRBJ1-1, with 7 bases aligning to TRBD1. V lost 4 bases, J lost 7 bases, and 24 bases stayed unmatched. Germline CDR1 PRHDT, CDR2 FYEKMQ (reference sequence). CDR3 size: 19 residues.

The chain carries TRBV15 and TRBJ2-1, with 7 bases matching TRBD1. CDR1 is LNHNV, CDR2 YYDKDF, per germline (reference sequence). The CDR3 runs 18 residues. V dropped 4 bases and J dropped 3; count of bases not matched to a gene: 15. The CDR3 DNA follows: TGTGCCACCAGCACCGGGACAGCGGTTGGGGGTCGCTACAATGAGCAGTTCTTC. This translates into CATSTGTAVGGRYNEQFF.

This clone came up a few times. This chain uses TRBV10-2 with TRBJ2-2, with a possible D match to TRBD2 (5 bases). Between the trimmed V and J ends, which lost 3 bases and 9 bases, there was a span of 14 bases. The germline CDR1 and CDR2 sequences are WSHSY and SAAADI. There are 14 residues in the CDR3. The CDR3 sequence: CASSDRLGDRELFF. The CDR3, as DNA: TGCGCCAGCAGTGATCGACTGGGAGACAGGGAGCTGTTTTTT.

This chain links TRBV7-2 with TRBJ2-2; D is possibly TRBD1 (5 bases). CDR3 size: 14 residues. CDR1 is SGHTA, CDR2 FQGNSA, per germline. V lost 2 bases and J 2 bases, leaving 6 bases between the germline ends. The CDR3: CASSLRGNTGELFF. CDR3 coding DNA: TGTGCCAGCAGCTTAAGGGGTAACACCGGGGAGCTGTTTTTT. The full variable domain, with the rest looked up from reference TRBV7-2 and TRBJ2-2, is GAGVSQSPSNKVTEKGKDVELRCDPISGHTALYWYRQSLGQGLEFLIYFQGNSAPDKSGLPSDRFSAERTGGSVSTLTIQRTQQEDSAVYLCASSLRGNTGELFFGEGSRLTVL.

The V call is TRBV6-2 or TRBV6-3, the J call TRBJ2-5; D is unclear. V lost 5 bases, J lost 5 bases, and 12 bases lay in between. The V gene's germline CDR1 is MNHEY and CDR2 SVGEGT. The CDR3 has 13 residues. CDR3: CASSADTVETQYF. The CDR3, as DNA: TGTGCCAGCAGTGCCGACACCGTGGAGACCCAGTACTTC.

The V and J genes are TRBV7-9 and TRBJ2-1; TRBD2 matches 7 bases. This CDR3 is 14 amino acids long. After removal of 5 bases from V and 4 bases from J, the junction contained 5 bases not matched to a gene. Germline loops: CDR1 SEHNR, CDR2 FQNEAQ (reference sequence). CDR3 bases: TGTGCCAGCAGCGAGGGACTACCTTACAATGAGCAGTTCTTC. It specifies CASSEGLPYNEQFF.

V is TRBV2 and J is TRBJ2-3; D is perhaps TRBD2 (6 bases). Germline V gene sequence: CDR1 SNHLY, CDR2 FYNNEI. Between the trimmed V and J ends, which lost 3 bases and 2 bases, there was a span of 18 bases. The CDR3 loop spans 17 amino acids. As DNA, the CDR3 is TGTGCCAGCAGTGAGGTTGAGTGGGAGGTGGTCACAGATACGCAGTATTTT. This encodes CASSEVEWEVVTDTQYF.

The V gene is TRBV7-2, the J gene TRBJ1-5; D ambiguous. The CDR3 has 12 amino acids. V was cut by 4 bases and J by 3 bases, with 4 bases left in between. The germline CDR1 and CDR2 sequences are SGHTA and FQGNSA. The CDR3 reads CASSSHNQPQHF. CDR3 sequence (DNA): TGTGCCAGCAGCTCCCACAATCAGCCCCAGCATTTT.